This T cell receptor (beta chain) was recorded in a study of T cell responses to AZD1222 COVID-19 vaccine. Study-level information: Doses given second, at about 4 or about 12 weeks, were pooled. Findings of the study overall: Increases in Spike-specific TCR breadth and depth were seen after two AZD1222 doses. As reported, nearly half of all spike-specific TCRs target variant regions that are unmutated.

Germline lookup yields CDR1 LNHDA and CDR2 SQIVND (reference sequence). The CDR3 runs to 14 residues. V was clipped by 1 base and J by 8 bases, with 13 bases between them. Remarks on this clone: Its matching antigen is unknown.

Data came from immunoSEQ multiplex PCR; TCRdb stores just in-frame clones and leaves some out. The data contain about 110,000 clones, under 90% of them singletons. The receptor's source is an adult in good health. The V gene is TRBV19, the J gene TRBJ2-3, with D possibly called TRBD1 or TRBD2 (5 bases each). Sequencing was performed on peripheral blood, taken on day 0 of AZD1222 vaccination. The CDR3: CASSIAGHGRTQYF. CDR3 bases: TGTGCCAGTAGTATAGCGGGGCACGGTCGTACGCAGTATTTT.